Listed below are T cell receptor beta chains from one sample, sequenced in a study of technical replicates of blood from a few donors. Assay: immunoSEQ multiplex PCR; the TCRdb copy retains only in-frame clones and omits some. The table has tens of thousands of clones, nearly 97% seen once. Sample: T cells isolated from PBMCs. These receptor sequences come from a human donor in good health. The CDR3 runs from the conserved cysteine through the conserved F or W. Fields, in order: J gene, D gene, V gene, clone size, CDR3 protein, CDR3 DNA. D genes are given only for firm matches. Size tells how often a clone was seen (once, few, many) or the class of an expanded clone, and some rows leave it out.

J: TRBJ1-1; D: -; V: TRBV7-8; size: -; CDR3: CASSLVANPRNTEAFF; DNA: TGTGCCAGCAGCTTAGTGGCCAATCCAAGGAACACTGAAGCTTTCTTT
J: TRBJ1-5; D: -; V: TRBV27; size: once; CDR3: CASRIQGGNQPQHF; DNA: TGTGCCAGCCGCATACAGGGTGGAAATCAGCCCCAGCATTTT
J: TRBJ2-2; D: -; V: TRBV10-3; size: -; CDR3: CAISEIGQNTGELFF; DNA: TGTGCCATCAGTGAGATTGGACAGAACACCGGGGAGCTGTTTTTT
J: TRBJ2-7; D: TRBD1; V: TRBV29-1; size: -; CDR3: CSVEGTGVPYEQYF; DNA: TGCAGCGTCGAAGGGACAGGGGTTCCCTACGAGCAGTACTTC
J: TRBJ2-5; D: TRBD1; V: TRBV9; size: -; CDR3: CASSGTGEGTQYF; DNA: TGTGCCAGCAGCGGGACAGGGGAGGGGACCCAGTACTTC
J: TRBJ2-5; D: TRBD2; V: TRBV18; size: -; CDR3: CASSPGGRHQETQYF; DNA: TGTGCCAGCTCACCAGGCGGGAGACACCAAGAGACCCAGTACTTC
J: TRBJ2-2; D: -; V: TRBV29-1; size: -; CDR3: CSVEVSSRELFF; DNA: TGCAGCGTTGAAGTGTCGAGCCGGGAGCTGTTTTTT
J: TRBJ2-2; D: -; V: TRBV5-4; size: -; CDR3: CASSPVSGELFF; DNA: TGTGCCAGCAGTCCTGTCTCCGGGGAGCTGTTTTTT
J: TRBJ1-1; D: -; V: TRBV6-1; size: -; CDR3: CASSEARGPGRHTEAFF; DNA: TGTGCCAGCAGTGAAGCGCGGGGGCCAGGACGACACACTGAAGCTTTCTTT
J: TRBJ1-5; D: -; V: TRBV4-1; size: -; CDR3: CASSPLLNQPQHF; DNA: TGCGCCAGCAGCCCCCTTCTTAATCAGCCCCAGCATTTT
J: TRBJ2-1; D: TRBD1; V: TRBV29-1; size: once; CDR3: CSVEEGDRDFSPYNEQFF; DNA: TGCAGCGTTGAGGAGGGGGACAGGGATTTTTCTCCGTACAATGAGCAGTTCTTC
J: TRBJ1-3; D: TRBD1; V: TRBV27; size: -; CDR3: CASSITGTGLGNTIYF; DNA: TGTGCCAGCAGTATAACCGGGACAGGGCTTGGAAACACCATATATTTT
J: TRBJ1-3; D: TRBD1; V: TRBV6-5; size: -; CDR3: CASRETGVVDTIYF; DNA: TGTGCCAGCAGAGAGACAGGGGTTGTGGACACCATATATTTT
J: TRBJ2-5; D: -; V: TRBV4-2; size: -; CDR3: CASSEGRSRGETQYF; DNA: TGTGCCAGCAGCGAAGGGCGGAGCAGGGGTGAGACCCAGTACTTC
J: TRBJ1-3; D: -; V: TRBV25-1; size: -; CDR3: CASGTARNTIYF; DNA: TGTGCCAGCGGAACAGCACGAAACACCATATATTTT
J: TRBJ1-1; D: -; V: TRBV7-2; size: -; CDR3: CASSLLYRDTEAFF; DNA: TGTGCCAGCAGCTTATTGTACAGGGACACTGAAGCTTTCTTT
J: TRBJ2-7; D: TRBD2; V: TRBV10-1; size: -; CDR3: CASSGGTSGYEQYF; DNA: TGCGCCAGCAGTGGTGGGACTAGCGGCTACGAGCAGTACTTC
J: TRBJ2-1; D: TRBD2; V: TRBV5-8; size: few; CDR3: CASSLYTSGRGQFF; DNA: TGTGCCAGCAGCTTGTACACTAGCGGGAGGGGGCAGTTCTTC
J: TRBJ2-7; D: TRBD1; V: TRBV6-1; size: -; CDR3: CASSRTGFIYEQYF; DNA: TGTGCCAGCAGCCGGACAGGATTTATCTACGAGCAGTACTTC
J: TRBJ2-7; D: -; V: TRBV13; size: -; CDR3: CASSYYRGGYEQYF; DNA: TGTGCCAGCAGCTATTACAGGGGAGGCTACGAGCAGTACTTC
J: TRBJ1-5; D: -; V: TRBV19; size: -; CDR3: CASSLREFQPQHF; DNA: TGTGCCAGTAGTCTCCGGGAGTTTCAGCCCCAGCATTTT
J: TRBJ2-5; D: TRBD2; V: TRBV28; size: -; CDR3: CASTGLAGVGVETQYF; DNA: TGTGCCAGCACCGGACTAGCGGGAGTCGGTGTTGAGACCCAGTACTTC
J: TRBJ1-2; D: TRBD1; V: TRBV27; size: -; CDR3: CASSLKGAGVYGYTF; DNA: TGTGCCAGCAGTTTAAAGGGGGCCGGGGTCTATGGCTACACCTTC
J: TRBJ1-1; D: -; V: TRBV28; size: -; CDR3: CASRSTGTSTEAFF; DNA: TGTGCCAGCAGGAGTACCGGGACATCGACTGAAGCTTTCTTT
J: TRBJ2-5; D: -; V: TRBV27; size: -; CDR3: CASSSSGARETQYF; DNA: TGTGCCAGCAGTTCATCAGGGGCGCGGGAGACCCAGTACTTC
J: TRBJ2-1; D: -; V: TRBV6-5; size: -; CDR3: CASSYGTGGSYEQFF; DNA: TGTGCCAGCAGTTACGGGACAGGCGGGAGTTATGAGCAGTTCTTC
J: TRBJ2-5; D: -; V: TRBV5-4; size: -; CDR3: CASSLGQGGGTQYF; DNA: TGTGCCAGCAGCCTAGGACAGGGAGGGGGGACCCAGTACTTC
J: TRBJ1-1; D: -; V: TRBV25-1; size: once; CDR3: CASSNMNTEAFF; DNA: TGTGCCAGCAGCAACATGAACACTGAAGCTTTCTTT
J: TRBJ1-2; D: -; V: TRBV27; size: once; CDR3: CASRSGAHGYTF; DNA: TGTGCCAGCAGGTCAGGGGCCCATGGCTACACCTTC
J: TRBJ1-4; D: -; V: TRBV6-1; size: -; CDR3: CASSERGTSLTTNEKLFF; DNA: TGTGCCAGCAGTGAAAGGGGGACATCCCTTACAACTAATGAAAAACTGTTTTTT
J: TRBJ1-1; D: -; V: TRBV4-1; size: -; CDR3: CASSHEYVSRGRAFF; DNA: TGCGCCAGCAGCCATGAGTACGTTTCAAGGGGCCGAGCTTTCTTT
J: TRBJ2-3; D: TRBD2; V: TRBV11-3; size: -; CDR3: CASSSPPWTSGDLSTDTQYF; DNA: TGTGCCAGCAGCTCGCCCCCTTGGACTAGCGGGGACCTAAGCACAGATACGCAGTATTTT
J: TRBJ1-5; D: TRBD1; V: TRBV5-1; size: -; CDR3: CASSLDPGTGQPQHF; DNA: TGCGCCAGCAGCTTGGATCCGGGGACAGGTCAGCCCCAGCATTTT
J: TRBJ2-1; D: -; V: TRBV11-3; size: -; CDR3: CASSLETRTEQFF; DNA: TGTGCCAGCAGCTTAGAAACTAGAACTGAGCAGTTCTTC
J: TRBJ1-1; D: -; V: TRBV4-1; size: few; CDR3: CASSQVTGLNAFF; DNA: TGCGCCAGCAGCCAAGTGACAGGCCTCAACGCTTTCTTT
J: TRBJ1-5; D: -; V: TRBV7-2; size: -; CDR3: CASSSVPREPLFSNQPQHF; DNA: TGTGCCAGCAGCTCAGTCCCGCGGGAGCCTCTTTTTAGCAATCAGCCCCAGCATTTT
J: TRBJ1-1; D: -; V: TRBV5-6; size: -; CDR3: CASSTPQGVNTEAFF; DNA: TGTGCCAGCAGCACCCCACAGGGTGTGAACACTGAAGCTTTCTTT
J: TRBJ2-3; D: -; V: TRBV5-4; size: -; CDR3: CASRRDTTTDTQYF; DNA: TGTGCCAGCAGAAGGGACACCACCACAGATACGCAGTATTTT
J: TRBJ1-2; D: -; V: TRBV19; size: -; CDR3: CASSHIDQGLKGYTF; DNA: TGTGCCAGTAGTCACATCGACCAGGGTTTGAAGGGCTACACCTTC
J: TRBJ1-5; D: -; V: TRBV7-6; size: -; CDR3: CASSLSLNQPQHF; DNA: TGTGCCAGCAGCTTATCCCTTAATCAGCCCCAGCATTTT
J: TRBJ1-2; D: TRBD1; V: TRBV7-9; size: -; CDR3: CASSLGNRGLIGYTF; DNA: TGTGCCAGCAGCTTAGGGAACAGGGGTCTAATCGGCTACACCTTC
J: TRBJ2-5; D: -; V: TRBV27; size: once; CDR3: CASKGESGIEETQYF; DNA: TGTGCCAGCAAGGGGGAGTCGGGGATCGAAGAGACCCAGTACTTC
J: TRBJ1-5; D: TRBD1; V: TRBV30; size: -; CDR3: CAWKTGGMSQPQHF; DNA: TGTGCCTGGAAGACAGGGGGCATGAGTCAGCCCCAGCATTTT
J: TRBJ2-7; D: TRBD1; V: TRBV28; size: once; CDR3: CASSSPGTGGGYEQYF; DNA: TGTGCCAGCAGTTCCCCAGGGACAGGGGGTGGCTACGAGCAGTACTTC
J: TRBJ1-3; D: -; V: TRBV6-5; size: -; CDR3: CASSLGPNYSGNTIYF; DNA: TGTGCCAGCAGTTTAGGCCCAAACTACTCTGGAAACACCATATATTTT
J: TRBJ2-6; D: -; V: TRBV19; size: -; CDR3: CASSTQATGANVLTF; DNA: TGTGCCAGTAGTACCCAGGCAACTGGGGCCAACGTCCTGACTTTC
J: TRBJ1-1; D: -; V: TRBV6-6; size: -; CDR3: CASSYSKSDEAFF; DNA: TGTGCCAGCAGTTACTCGAAGTCAGATGAAGCTTTCTTT
J: TRBJ1-2; D: -; V: TRBV19; size: -; CDR3: CASSISENHYGYTF; DNA: TGTGCCAGTAGTATATCCGAGAATCACTATGGCTACACCTTC
J: TRBJ1-1; D: TRBD1; V: TRBV6-5; size: -; CDR3: CASISGTAPEAFF; DNA: TGTGCCAGCATCTCCGGGACAGCGCCTGAAGCTTTCTTT
J: TRBJ2-7; D: -; V: TRBV10-3; size: -; CDR3: CAINSDGLSSYEQYF; DNA: TGTGCCATCAACTCCGACGGACTAAGCTCCTACGAGCAGTACTTC
J: TRBJ1-1; D: -; V: TRBV20-1; size: -; CDR3: CSAQENTEAFF; DNA: TGCAGTGCCCAGGAGAACACTGAAGCTTTCTTT
J: TRBJ2-3; D: TRBD2; V: TRBV18; size: -; CDR3: CASSRGSGRASDTQYF; DNA: TGTGCCAGCTCAAGAGGAAGCGGGAGGGCCTCAGATACGCAGTATTTT
J: TRBJ2-7; D: TRBD2; V: TRBV5-4; size: -; CDR3: CASSFRVWAGAAYEQYF; DNA: TGTGCCAGCAGCTTCCGTGTTTGGGCGGGAGCCGCCTACGAGCAGTACTTC
J: TRBJ2-3; D: TRBD2; V: TRBV4-1; size: -; CDR3: CASSHPPGTSSTDTQYF; DNA: TGCGCCAGCAGCCACCCCCCAGGGACTAGCAGTACAGATACGCAGTATTTT
J: TRBJ2-2; D: TRBD1; V: TRBV6-5; size: -; CDR3: CASSLGQGGNGELFF; DNA: TGTGCCAGCAGTTTGGGACAGGGTGGTAACGGGGAGCTGTTTTTT
J: TRBJ2-7; D: TRBD2; V: TRBV29-1; size: once; CDR3: CSVEEAGAGSF; DNA: TGCAGCGTTGAGGAAGCGGGAGCGGGTTCGTTC
J: TRBJ1-5; D: TRBD1; V: TRBV5-1; size: once; CDR3: CASSAGTGSNQPQHF; DNA: TGCGCCAGCAGCGCAGGGACAGGGAGCAATCAGCCCCAGCATTTT